This T cell receptor beta chain was sequenced in a study of tumor-infiltrating lymphocytes in primary liver carcinoma. Overall study context: Yields of productive TCRbeta reads ranged from roughly 3.5 to 7.13 million per sample and were similar across tissue types.

This CDR3 is 13 amino acids long. Germline values: CDR1 MNHEY, CDR2 SVGEGT. The input was 400 to 500 ng total RNA; TCR beta cDNA was made from it with a constant-region primer. ARM-PCR, slightly modified, supplied the TCR beta libraries through three nested multiplex PCR rounds. Rounds one and two of PCR, each of 10 cycles, were primed with TRBV1-TRBV30 forward primers and a C-beta reverse primer. TCRdb re-analysed the multiplex PCR reads in MiXCR, keeping a single row per CDR3 protein. The data contain approximately 320,000 distinct CDR3 sequences, about three fifths of them singletons. Both blood RNA, taken from unsorted whole blood, and germline DNA were extracted. Points on this clonotype: A read error is possible here, since a much larger clone lies one base away.

This receptor was obtained from a woman aged 25 to 39 with primary liver carcinoma and hepatitis B virus infection. Sequencing was performed on peripheral blood. The V gene is TRBV6-2 or TRBV6-3, the J gene TRBJ2-1, with a tentative D call TRBD2 (5 bases). The CDR3 region is CTSQRSGGNEQFF. The CDR3 DNA sequence: TGTACCAGTCAGCGAAGCGGAGGCAATGAGCAGTTCTTC.